This TCR beta chain was sequenced in a study of blood T cell repertoires in COVID-19. Turning to the study itself: In each case, the material was cDNA or gDNA derived from T cells, B-cell-depleted T cells, or PBMCs.

V lost 5 bases, J lost 4 bases, and 11 bases stayed unmatched. This CDR3 spans 15 amino acids. CDR1 and CDR2 from the germline V gene are SEHNR and FQNEAQ (reference sequence). In the study's own analysis: The assay estimated nucleated cells by amplifying reference gene primers. Assay: immunoSEQ multiplex PCR; the TCRdb copy retains only in-frame clones and omits some. Clone size and the V and J calls come from that table; the DNA yielded D and trimming. The repertoire includes about 170,000 clones, approximately 92% of them detected once, and 4.5% to 5.5% sits in the top ten. This sequence originates from a woman aged 45-65 years with acute or convalescent COVID-19. The sample comprised peripheral blood. The rearrangement uses TRBV7-9 and TRBJ2-7, with 7 bases aligning to TRBD2. CDR3: CASSLRGGSKYEQYF. CDR3 bases: TGTGCCAGCAGCCTCCGGGGCGGGAGTAAGTACGAGCAGTACTTC. Filled out from reference TRBV7-9 and TRBJ2-7, the complete variable domain reads DTGVSQNPRHKITKRGQNVTFRCDPISEHNRLYWYRQTLGQGPEFLTYFQNEAQLEKSRLLSDRFSAERPKGSFSTLEIQRTEQGDSAMYLCASSLRGGSKYEQYFGPGTRLTVT.